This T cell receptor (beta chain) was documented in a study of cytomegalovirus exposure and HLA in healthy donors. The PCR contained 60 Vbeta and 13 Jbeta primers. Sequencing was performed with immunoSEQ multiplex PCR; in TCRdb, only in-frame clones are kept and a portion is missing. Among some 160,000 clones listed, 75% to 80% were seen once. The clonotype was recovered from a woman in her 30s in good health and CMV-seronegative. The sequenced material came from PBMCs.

The CDR3 DNA sequence: TGTGCCAGCAGCCGACAGCCGAACACTGAAGCTTTCTTT. It specifies CASSRQPNTEAFF. V and J are TRBV7-3 and TRBJ1-1; tentative D call: TRBD1 (5 bases). The CDR3 contains 13 residues. CDR1 SGHTA and CDR2 FQGTGA come from the germline V gene. V dropped 5 bases and J dropped 1 base, with 8 bases sitting between them.